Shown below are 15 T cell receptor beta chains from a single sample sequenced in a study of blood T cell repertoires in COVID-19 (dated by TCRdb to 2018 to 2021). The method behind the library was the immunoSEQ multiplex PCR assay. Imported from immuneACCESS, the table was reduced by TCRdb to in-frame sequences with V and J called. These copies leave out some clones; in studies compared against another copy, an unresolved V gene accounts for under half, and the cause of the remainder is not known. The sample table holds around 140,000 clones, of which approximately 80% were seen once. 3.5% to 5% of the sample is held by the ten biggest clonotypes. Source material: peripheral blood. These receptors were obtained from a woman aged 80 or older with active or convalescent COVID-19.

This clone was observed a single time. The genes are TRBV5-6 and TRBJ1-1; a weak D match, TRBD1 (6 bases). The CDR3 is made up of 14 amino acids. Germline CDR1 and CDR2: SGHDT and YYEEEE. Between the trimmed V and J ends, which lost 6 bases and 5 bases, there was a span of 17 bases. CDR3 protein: CASTRGLGGTEAFF. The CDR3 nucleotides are TGTGCCAGCACCAGGGGCCTGGGTGGGACTGAAGCTTTCTTT.

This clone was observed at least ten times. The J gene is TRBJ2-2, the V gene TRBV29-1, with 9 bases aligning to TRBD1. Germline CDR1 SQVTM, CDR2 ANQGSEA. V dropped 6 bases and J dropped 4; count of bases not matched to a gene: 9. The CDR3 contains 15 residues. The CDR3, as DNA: TGCAGCGTCGCACAGGGGGCGCATTCCACCGGGGAGCTGTTTTTT. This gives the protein CSVAQGAHSTGELFF.

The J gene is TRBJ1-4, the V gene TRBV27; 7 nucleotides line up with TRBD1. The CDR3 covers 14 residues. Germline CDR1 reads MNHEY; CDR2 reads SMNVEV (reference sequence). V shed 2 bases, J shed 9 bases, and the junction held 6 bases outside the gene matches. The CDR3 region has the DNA TGTGCCAGCAGTTTACGGGACAGAAACCAAAAACTGTTTTTT. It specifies CASSLRDRNQKLFF.

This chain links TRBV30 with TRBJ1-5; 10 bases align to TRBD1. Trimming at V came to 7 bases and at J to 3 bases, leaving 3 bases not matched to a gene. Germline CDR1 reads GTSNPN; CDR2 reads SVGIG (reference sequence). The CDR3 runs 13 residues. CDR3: CAFGQGVNQPQHF. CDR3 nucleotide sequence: TGTGCCTTTGGACAGGGGGTCAATCAGCCCCAGCATTTT.

CDR3 nucleotide sequence: TGTGCCAGCAGTGATTCGCCTAGCGGGGACCCCTTCAATGAGCAGTTCTTC. Translated, it gives CASSDSPSGDPFNEQFF. The chain joins TRBV6-4 to TRBJ2-1; 9 positions agree with TRBD2. Germline V gene data show CDR1 as MRHNA and CDR2 as SNTAGT. Trimming took 3 bases from V and 6 from J; bases not matched to a gene: 12. CDR3 length equals 17 residues.

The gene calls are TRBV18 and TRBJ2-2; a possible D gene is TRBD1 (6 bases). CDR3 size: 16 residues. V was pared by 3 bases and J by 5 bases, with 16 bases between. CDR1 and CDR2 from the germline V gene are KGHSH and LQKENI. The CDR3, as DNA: TGTGCCAGCTCACCCCTCGCGGCAGGGGAAACCGGGGAGCTGTTTTTT. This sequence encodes CASSPLAAGETGELFF.

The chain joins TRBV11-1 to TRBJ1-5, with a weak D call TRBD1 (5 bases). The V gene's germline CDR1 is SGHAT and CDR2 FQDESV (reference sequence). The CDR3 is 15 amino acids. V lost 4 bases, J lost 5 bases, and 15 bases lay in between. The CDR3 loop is CASSSSAGRDQPQHF. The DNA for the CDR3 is TGTGCCAGCAGCTCGAGTGCGGGGCGCGATCAGCCCCAGCATTTT.

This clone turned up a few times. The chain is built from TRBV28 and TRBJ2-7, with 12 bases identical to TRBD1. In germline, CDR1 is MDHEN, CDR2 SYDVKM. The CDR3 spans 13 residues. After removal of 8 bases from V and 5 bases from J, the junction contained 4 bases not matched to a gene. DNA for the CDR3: TGTGCCAGCCGGGGACAGGGGGCCCACGAGCAGTACTTC. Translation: CASRGQGAHEQYF. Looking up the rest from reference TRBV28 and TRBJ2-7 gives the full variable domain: DVKVTQSSRYLVKRTGEKVFLECVQDMDHENMFWYRQDPGLGLRLIYFSYDVKMKEKGDIPEGYSVSREKKERFSLILESASTNQTSMYLCASRGQGAHEQYFGPGTRLTVT.

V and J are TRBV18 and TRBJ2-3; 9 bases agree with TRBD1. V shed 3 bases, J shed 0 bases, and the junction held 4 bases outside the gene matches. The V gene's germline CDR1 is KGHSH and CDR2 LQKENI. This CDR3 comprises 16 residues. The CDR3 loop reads CASSPRQGVSTDTQYF. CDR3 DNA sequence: TGTGCCAGCTCACCTAGACAGGGGGTGAGCACAGATACGCAGTATTTT.

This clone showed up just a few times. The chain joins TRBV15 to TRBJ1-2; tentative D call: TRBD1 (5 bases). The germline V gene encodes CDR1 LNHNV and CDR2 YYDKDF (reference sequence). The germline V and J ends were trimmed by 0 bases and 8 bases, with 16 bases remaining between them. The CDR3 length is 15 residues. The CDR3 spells CATSREGIGGYGYTF. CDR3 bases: TGTGCCACCAGCAGAGAGGGGATTGGGGGGTACGGCTACACCTTC.

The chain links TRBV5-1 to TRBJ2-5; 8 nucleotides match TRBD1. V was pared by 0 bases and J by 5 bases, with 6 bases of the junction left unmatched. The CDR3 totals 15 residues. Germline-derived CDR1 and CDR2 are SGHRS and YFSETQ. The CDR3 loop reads CASSLARGREETQYF. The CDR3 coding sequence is TGCGCCAGCAGCTTGGCCAGGGGGCGCGAGGAGACCCAGTACTTC. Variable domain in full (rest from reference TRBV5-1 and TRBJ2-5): KAGVTQTPRYLIKTRGQQVTLSCSPISGHRSVSWYQQTPGQGLQFLFEYFSETQRNKGNFPGRFSGRQFSNSRSEMNVSTLELGDSALYLCASSLARGREETQYFGPGTRLLVL.

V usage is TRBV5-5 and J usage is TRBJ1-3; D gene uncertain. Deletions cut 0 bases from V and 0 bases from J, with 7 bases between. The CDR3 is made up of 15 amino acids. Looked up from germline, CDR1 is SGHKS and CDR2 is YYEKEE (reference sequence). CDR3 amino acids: CASSLARSSGNTIYF. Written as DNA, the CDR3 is TGTGCCAGCAGCTTGGCCCGGAGCTCTGGAAACACCATATATTTT.

In DNA, the CDR3 is TGCGCCAGCAGCTACCGGGACAGGGGGGAAGCTTTCTTT. Encoded protein: CASSYRDRGEAFF. The chain has TRBV5-1 and TRBJ1-1; 11 bases match TRBD1. With V trimmed by 3 bases and J by 8 bases, 3 bases remained unmatched. The length of the CDR3 is 13 residues. Germline lookup yields CDR1 SGHRS and CDR2 YFSETQ.

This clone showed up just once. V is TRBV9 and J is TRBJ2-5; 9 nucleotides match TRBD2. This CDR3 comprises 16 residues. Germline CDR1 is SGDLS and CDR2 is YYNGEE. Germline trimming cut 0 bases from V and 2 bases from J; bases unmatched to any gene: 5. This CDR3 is CASSVVGSGGQETQYF. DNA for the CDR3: TGTGCCAGCAGCGTAGTGGGTAGCGGGGGACAAGAGACCCAGTACTTC.

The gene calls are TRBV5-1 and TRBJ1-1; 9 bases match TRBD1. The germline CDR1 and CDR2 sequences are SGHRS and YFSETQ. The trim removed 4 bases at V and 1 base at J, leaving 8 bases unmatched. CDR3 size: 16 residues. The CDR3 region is CASSARQGGGNTEAFF. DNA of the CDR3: TGCGCCAGCAGCGCGCGACAGGGGGGCGGGAACACTGAAGCTTTCTTT.